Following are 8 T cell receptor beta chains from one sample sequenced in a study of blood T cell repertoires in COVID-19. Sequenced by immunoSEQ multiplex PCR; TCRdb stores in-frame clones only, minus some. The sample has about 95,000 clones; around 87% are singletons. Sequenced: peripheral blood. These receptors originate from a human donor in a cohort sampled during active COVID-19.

DNA of the CDR3: TGTGCCAGCAGCCCCCGGGGTAGTCCGTTCAAAAACATTCAGTACTTC. It yields the protein CASSPRGSPFKNIQYF. This chain connects TRBV5-6 to TRBJ2-4; tentatively, D is TRBD2 (5 bases). Trimming left V 4 bases short and J 3 bases short, with 17 bases between. Germline CDR1 reads SGHDT; CDR2 reads YYEEEE. This CDR3 has 16 amino acids.

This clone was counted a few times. The CDR3 loop is CASSLAGAHSYEQYF. The CDR3 DNA follows: TGTGCCAGCAGCTTAGCGGGGGCCCACTCCTACGAGCAGTACTTC. The chain has TRBV7-9 and TRBJ2-7, with D possibly being TRBD1 (6 bases). CDR1 is SEHNR, CDR2 FQNEAQ, per germline (reference sequence). This CDR3 region has 15 residues. Trimming stripped 0 bases from V and 0 bases from J, with 9 bases between.

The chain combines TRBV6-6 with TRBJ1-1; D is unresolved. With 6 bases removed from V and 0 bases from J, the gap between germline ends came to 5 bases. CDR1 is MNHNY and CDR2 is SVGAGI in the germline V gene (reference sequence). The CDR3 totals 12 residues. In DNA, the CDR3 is TGTGCCAGCAGCCACTTGAACACTGAAGCTTTCTTT. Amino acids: CASSHLNTEAFF.

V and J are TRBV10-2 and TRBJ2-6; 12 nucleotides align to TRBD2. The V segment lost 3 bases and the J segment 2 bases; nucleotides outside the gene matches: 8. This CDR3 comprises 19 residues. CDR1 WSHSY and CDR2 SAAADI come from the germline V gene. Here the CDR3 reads CASSDWASGGAAGANVLTF. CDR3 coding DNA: TGCGCCAGCAGTGATTGGGCTAGCGGGGGGGCGGCTGGGGCCAACGTCCTGACTTTC.

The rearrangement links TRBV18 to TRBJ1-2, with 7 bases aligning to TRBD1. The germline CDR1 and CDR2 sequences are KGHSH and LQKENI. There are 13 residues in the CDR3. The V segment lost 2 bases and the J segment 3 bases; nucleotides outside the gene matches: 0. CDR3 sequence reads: CASSPDRDYGYTF. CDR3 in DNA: TGTGCCAGCTCACCAGACAGGGACTATGGCTACACCTTC. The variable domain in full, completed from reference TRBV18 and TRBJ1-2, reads NAGVMQNPRHLVRRRGQEARLRCSPMKGHSHVYWYRQLPEEGLKFMVYLQKENIIDESGMPKERFSAEFPKEGPSILRIQQVVRGDSAAYFCASSPDRDYGYTFGSGTRLTVV.

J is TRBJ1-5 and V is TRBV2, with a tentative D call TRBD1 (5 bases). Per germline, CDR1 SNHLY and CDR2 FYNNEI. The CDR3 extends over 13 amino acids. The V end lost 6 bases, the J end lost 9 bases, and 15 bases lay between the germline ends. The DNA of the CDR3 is TGTGCCAGCAGGATCTCAGGGTCAGGGCCCCAGCATTTT. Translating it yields CASRISGSGPQHF. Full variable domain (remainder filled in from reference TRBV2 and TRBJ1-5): EPEVTQTPSHQVTQMGQEVILRCVPISNHLYFYWYRQILGQKVEFLVSFYNNEISEKSEIFDDQFSVERPDGSNFTLKIRSTKLEDSAMYFCASRISGSGPQHFGDGTRLSIL.

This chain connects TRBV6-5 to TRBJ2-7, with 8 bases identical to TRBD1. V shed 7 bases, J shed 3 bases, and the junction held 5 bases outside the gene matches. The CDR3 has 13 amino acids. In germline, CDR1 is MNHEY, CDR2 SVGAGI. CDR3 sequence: CASTGTGNYEQYF. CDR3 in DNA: TGTGCCAGCACCGGGACAGGAAACTACGAGCAGTACTTC.

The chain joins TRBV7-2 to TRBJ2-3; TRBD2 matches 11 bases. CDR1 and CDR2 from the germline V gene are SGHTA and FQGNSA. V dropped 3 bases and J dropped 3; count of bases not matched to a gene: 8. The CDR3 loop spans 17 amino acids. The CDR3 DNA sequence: TGTGCCAGCAGCTTCCTTAGCGGGGGGGGCAGGACAGATACGCAGTATTTT. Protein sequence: CASSFLSGGGRTDTQYF.